The rows below give T cell receptor beta chains drawn from one sample of a study of OX40 agonist ivuxolimab in advanced cancers. Method: immunoSEQ multiplex PCR; TCRdb's copy keeps in-frame clones and lacks some. The sample carries about 63,000 clones, 91% recorded once. Material: CD4+ or CD8+ T cells sorted from blood, obtained in a trial of the OX40 agonist ivuxolimab. Receptors originate from an adult with an advanced solid tumor such as melanoma, head and neck, liver or kidney cancer. Both conserved end residues are part of each CDR3. A D gene is named only where the DNA matches it firmly. The listing skips clone size in some rows; elsewhere it reads once, few, many or a size class.

clone_size	v_call	j_call	d_call	cdr3_aa	cdr3_nt
NA	TRBV28	TRBJ1-1	NA	CASSPSRLTEAFF	TGTGCCAGCAGCCCCAGTAGGTTGACTGAAGCTTTCTTT
NA	TRBV29-1	TRBJ2-1	NA	CSVELGNSYNEQFF	TGCAGCGTTGAATTAGGGAACTCCTACAATGAGCAGTTCTTC
NA	TRBV6-1	TRBJ1-5	NA	CASSENLYSNQPQHF	TGTGCCAGCAGTGAGAATCTGTATAGCAATCAGCCCCAGCATTTT
NA	TRBV4-2	TRBJ2-3	NA	CASSQGGNTQYF	TGTGCCAGCAGCCAAGGCGGGAATACGCAGTATTTT
NA	TRBV5-1	TRBJ2-5	NA	CASSLEGVIQETQYF	TGCGCCAGCAGCTTGGAGGGGGTTATCCAAGAGACCCAGTACTTC
NA	TRBV27	TRBJ2-7	TRBD2	CASSPQTSGSSYEQYF	TGTGCCAGCAGCCCCCAGACCAGCGGGAGCTCCTACGAGCAGTACTTC
NA	TRBV4-3	TRBJ1-4	NA	CASSQEATRRLVNEKLFF	TGCGCCAGCAGCCAAGAGGCCACCCGACGCCTGGTTAATGAAAAACTGTTTTTT
NA	TRBV28	TRBJ2-7	NA	CASSFLASYAYEQYF	TGTGCCAGCAGTTTCCTTGCTAGTTACGCCTACGAGCAGTACTTC
NA	TRBV4-1	TRBJ2-1	NA	CASSQQGFSYNEQFF	TGCGCCAGCAGCCAGCAGGGATTTTCCTACAATGAGCAGTTCTTC
NA	TRBV21-1	TRBJ2-1	NA	CASSTSGRESDEQFF	TGTGCCAGCAGTACGAGCGGGAGGGAAAGCGATGAGCAGTTCTTC
few	TRBV25-1	TRBJ1-6	NA	CASSDTTGNSPLHF	TGTGCCAGCAGTGATACCACAGGGAACTCACCCCTCCACTTT
once	TRBV6-4	TRBJ1-2	TRBD1	CASSLQGTNYGYTF	TGTGCCAGCAGCCTACAGGGGACTAACTATGGCTACACCTTC
NA	TRBV7-9	TRBJ1-1	TRBD1	CASSSPPLAGGIEAFF	TGTGCCAGCAGCTCCCCCCCCCTCGCAGGGGGGATTGAAGCTTTCTTT
NA	TRBV10-3	TRBJ1-4	NA	CAISERVGDEKLFF	TGTGCCATCTCCGAGAGGGTAGGGGATGAAAAACTGTTTTTT
NA	TRBV7-3	TRBJ2-3	TRBD2	CASSPAGGGATDTQYF	TGTGCCAGCAGCCCCGCGGGCGGGGGTGCGACAGATACGCAGTATTTT
NA	TRBV30	TRBJ2-7	NA	CAWSGFRSGVLSKEQYF	TGTGCCTGGAGTGGGTTTAGGTCGGGGGTACTCTCTAAGGAGCAGTACTTC
once	TRBV9	TRBJ2-1	TRBD2	CASSHSEPGGVYNEQFF	TGTGCCAGCAGCCACAGTGAACCGGGAGGGGTCTACAATGAGCAGTTCTTC
NA	TRBV5-1	TRBJ2-1	TRBD2	CASWGASGNEQFF	TGCGCCAGCTGGGGGGCTAGCGGGAATGAGCAGTTCTTC
NA	TRBV19	TRBJ2-5	NA	CASSIGSRPEETQYF	TGTGCCAGTAGTATTGGAAGCAGGCCTGAGGAGACCCAGTACTTC
NA	TRBV10-3	TRBJ2-1	TRBD2	CATAGGSYNEQFF	TGTGCCACCGCGGGGGGCTCCTACAATGAGCAGTTCTTC
NA	TRBV13	TRBJ2-1	TRBD2	CASSLQASGMREQFF	TGTGCCAGCAGCTTACAGGCTAGCGGGATGCGCGAGCAGTTCTTC
NA	TRBV13	TRBJ2-5	TRBD1	CASSFPGQGIETQYF	TGTGCCAGCAGCTTCCCGGGACAGGGGATAGAGACCCAGTACTTC
NA	TRBV4-1	TRBJ2-6	NA	CASSQTVSSGANVLTF	TGCGCCAGCAGCCAGACAGTGAGCTCTGGGGCCAACGTCCTGACTTTC
NA	TRBV10-3	TRBJ2-2	NA	CAIRFGGPNTGELFF	TGTGCCATCAGGTTCGGGGGCCCTAACACCGGGGAGCTGTTTTTT
NA	TRBV2	TRBJ2-7	NA	CASSDTNSYEQYF	TGTGCCAGCAGTGATACGAATTCCTACGAGCAGTACTTC
NA	TRBV10-3	TRBJ1-1	NA	CAISEPGLNTEAFF	TGTGCCATCAGTGAACCAGGGCTGAACACTGAAGCTTTCTTT
once	TRBV6-1	TRBJ1-2	NA	CASSDMAIGLDGYTF	TGTGCCAGCAGTGACATGGCCATCGGCTTAGATGGCTACACCTTC
NA	TRBV6-5	TRBJ2-1	NA	CASSRGSYNEQFF	TGTGCCAGCAGTCGAGGCTCCTACAATGAGCAGTTCTTC
NA	TRBV6-5	TRBJ1-5	NA	CATRAREWGNQPQHF	TGTGCCACCAGGGCCAGGGAATGGGGCAATCAGCCCCAGCATTTT
NA	TRBV14	TRBJ1-1	NA	CASSRTRNTEAFF	TGTGCCAGCAGCCGGACACGGAACACTGAAGCTTTCTTT
NA	TRBV7-9	TRBJ1-1	NA	CASSLDTGTEAFF	TGTGCCAGCAGCTTGGACACGGGCACTGAAGCTTTCTTT
NA	TRBV4-2	TRBJ1-1	NA	CASSQEGRGEAFF	TGTGCCAGCAGCCAAGAAGGGCGAGGTGAAGCTTTCTTT
NA	TRBV11-2	TRBJ1-4	NA	CASSLQGTTNEKLFF	TGTGCCAGCAGCTTACAGGGCACAACTAATGAAAAACTGTTTTTT
NA	TRBV7-9	TRBJ2-1	NA	CASSSHERLNNEQFF	TGTGCCAGCAGCTCCCATGAGCGGCTAAACAATGAGCAGTTCTTC
NA	TRBV4-1	TRBJ2-2	TRBD2	CASSQSRGGTGELFF	TGCGCCAGCAGCCAATCGCGGGGGGGCACCGGGGAGCTGTTTTTT
NA	TRBV7-3	TRBJ1-1	NA	CASSLMGGTEAFF	TGTGCCAGCAGCTTAATGGGGGGCACTGAAGCTTTCTTT
NA	TRBV28	TRBJ2-7	NA	CASSPSTGYEQYF	TGTGCCAGCAGTCCCTCAACAGGGTACGAGCAGTACTTC
NA	TRBV7-7	TRBJ2-7	TRBD2	CASSSNLLAGVNEQYF	TGTGCTAGCAGCTCGAACCTACTAGCGGGAGTCAACGAGCAGTACTTC
once	TRBV4-3	TRBJ2-1	NA	CASSQVGGGGNEQFF	TGCGCCAGCAGCCAAGTGGGGGGAGGAGGGAATGAGCAGTTCTTC
NA	TRBV7-6	TRBJ2-1	NA	CASSQLPGPIRGNEQFF	TGTGCCAGCAGCCAACTTCCGGGGCCCATTCGGGGCAATGAGCAGTTCTTC
NA	TRBV10-1	TRBJ2-3	NA	CASSEEGFTDTQYF	TGCGCCAGCAGTGAGGAGGGCTTCACAGATACGCAGTATTTT
NA	TRBV7-9	TRBJ2-2	TRBD2	CASSSAGGAGELFF	TGTGCCAGCAGCTCAGCGGGAGGTGCCGGGGAGCTGTTTTTT
NA	TRBV15	TRBJ2-2	NA	CATSRGRVNTGELFF	TGTGCCACCAGCAGGGGCAGGGTGAACACCGGGGAGCTGTTTTTT
NA	TRBV9	TRBJ1-4	NA	CASSVQGITGEKLFF	TGTGCCAGCAGCGTACAGGGAATAACAGGTGAAAAACTGTTTTTT
NA	TRBV5-8	TRBJ2-1	NA	CASSLTESSYNEQFF	TGTGCCAGCAGCTTGACGGAGAGCTCCTACAATGAGCAGTTCTTC
NA	TRBV19	TRBJ2-1	TRBD2	CASSGLAGGALYNEQFF	TGTGCCAGTAGTGGACTAGCGGGAGGGGCCCTATACAATGAGCAGTTCTTC
NA	TRBV27	TRBJ2-1	NA	CASSLSGYEQFF	TGTGCCAGCAGTTTATCAGGCTATGAGCAGTTCTTC